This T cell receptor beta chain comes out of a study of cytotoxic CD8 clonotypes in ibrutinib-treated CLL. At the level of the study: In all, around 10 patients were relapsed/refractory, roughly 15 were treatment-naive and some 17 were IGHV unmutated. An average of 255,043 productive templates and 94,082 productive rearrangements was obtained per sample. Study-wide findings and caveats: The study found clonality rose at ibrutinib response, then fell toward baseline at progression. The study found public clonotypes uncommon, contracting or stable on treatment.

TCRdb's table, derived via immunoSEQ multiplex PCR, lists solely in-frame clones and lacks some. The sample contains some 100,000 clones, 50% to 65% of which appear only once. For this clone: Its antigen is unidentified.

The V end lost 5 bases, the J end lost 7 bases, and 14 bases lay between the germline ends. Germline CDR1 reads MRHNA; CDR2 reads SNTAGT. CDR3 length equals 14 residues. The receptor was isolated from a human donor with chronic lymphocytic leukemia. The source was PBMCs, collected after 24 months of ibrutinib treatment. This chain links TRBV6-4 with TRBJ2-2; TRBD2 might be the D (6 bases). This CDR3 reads CASSKGGLIGELFF. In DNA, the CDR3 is TGTGCCAGCAGTAAGGGAGGTCTGATCGGGGAGCTGTTTTTT.